The clone carrying this TCR beta chain has at least ten counts. This sample is part of a study of T cells of healthy individuals. Germline CDR1 is GTSNPN and CDR2 is SVGIG (reference sequence). The CDR3 runs 15 residues. The germline V and J ends were trimmed by 0 bases and 7 bases, with 16 bases remaining between them. TCRdb re-analysed the 5' RACE reads in MiXCR, keeping a single row per CDR3 protein. The table includes 60,000 to 80,000 distinct CDR3 sequences, about 16% detected once. The chain has TRBV30 and TRBJ1-5, with D tentatively TRBD1 (6 bases). This receptor was identified in a human donor in good health. CDR3 nucleotides: TGTGCCTGGAGTGTATTGGGGGCAGGGAGACAGCCCCAGCATTTT. It translates to CAWSVLGAGRQPQHF.